This T cell receptor (beta chain) is drawn from a study of CD8+ T cells in alopecia areata. Points from the study as a whole: Patients displayed less clarity in TCR sharing than mice, a finding possibly related to HLA. An increase in clonality over normal scalp was evident in lesional scalp, especially alopecia totalis/universalis.

As the sequencing template, cDNA was produced by extracting RNA and reverse transcribing it. Sequencing used immunoSEQ multiplex PCR; TCRdb keeps in-frame clones, though not all of them. The table includes over 90,000 clones, more than 75% detected once. Treatment defined: oral pan-JAK inhibitor, 5-10 mg twice daily. Collected material from alopecia areata patients comprised lesional scalp punch biopsies and peripheral blood. PBMCs, the starting material, were the source of sorted CD4+ and CD8+ T cells. Notes on this clone: The target antigen is unknown.

Germline V lookup: CDR1 KGHSH, CDR2 LQKENI. This CDR3 is 15 amino acids long. V lost 3 bases to trimming and J lost 1 base; unmatched junction nucleotides: 0. This chain links TRBV18 with TRBJ2-3, with TRBD2 matching 11 bases. This TCR was sampled from a human donor with alopecia areata. Sequencing used CD8+ T cells sorted from blood, obtained between weeks 30 and 35, from a patient treated with tofacitinib. CDR3 residues: CASSPTSGGTDTQYF. In nucleotides, the CDR3 is TGTGCCAGCTCACCGACTAGCGGGGGCACAGATACGCAGTATTTT.